This T cell receptor (beta chain) was identified in a study of neurological immune-mediated disorders. Points from the study as a whole: HTLV-1-associated myelopathy ranked highest for TCR clonal expansion and multiple sclerosis lowest, beneath healthy controls.

The ends lost 4 bases at V and 4 bases at J; junction bases unmatched: 5. Germline CDR1 SEHNR, CDR2 FQNEAQ (reference sequence). The CDR3 totals 16 residues. This clonotype appeared many times. Its target is unknown. TCRdb re-derived calls from the 5' RACE reads in MiXCR, one entry per CDR3 protein. The data show 50,000 to 60,000 distinct CDR3 sequences, with around 16% seen just once and approximately 4% held by the top ten. Unsorted libraries were prepared from 2 million PBMCs held at -80 C. The chain has TRBV7-9 and TRBJ1-6; 9 bases match TRBD1. The origin of this receptor is a man aged 55 to 70 in good health. Sequenced sample: PBMCs. The CDR3 region is CASSSHDRGYNSPLHF. CDR3 coding DNA: TGTGCCAGCAGCTCCCACGACAGGGGGTATAATTCACCCCTCCACTTT.